One and the same sample provided the 28 T cell receptor beta chains below, sequenced in a study of response to subunit inactivated influenza vaccine. Using its own MiXCR run on the RT-PCR reads, TCRdb lists one record per CDR3 protein. The table shows some 800,000 distinct CDR3 sequences, with 21% occurring only once. The specimen was PBMCs from blood, collected roughly 5 days after vaccination. These receptors came from a man between 50 and 59 years old who received an inactivated influenza vaccine.

Many counts were recorded for this clonotype. This sequence joins TRBV28 and TRBJ2-5; D call uncertain. Trimming removed 6 bases at V and 2 bases at J, with 4 bases between. Germline CDR1 and CDR2: MDHEN and SYDVKM. The CDR3 covers 11 residues. The CDR3 bases are TGTGCCAGCAGATCTCAAGAGACCCAGTACTTC. It codes for CASRSQETQYF.

This clonotype was counted only a few times. This chain links TRBV14 with TRBJ1-6, with D possibly being TRBD1 (5 bases). Looked up from germline, CDR1 is SGHDN and CDR2 is FVKESK. Deletions cut 2 bases from V and 7 bases from J, with 9 bases between. CDR3 length equals 14 residues. CDR3 DNA sequence: TGTGCCAGCAGCCAACTTCGGGGCAATTCACCCCTCCACTTT. Residues: CASSQLRGNSPLHF.

This clonotype was seen more than once but under ten times. This chain joins TRBV6-2 or TRBV6-3 and TRBJ2-1; D unresolved. The CDR3 has 15 residues. V was cut by 7 bases and J by 1 base, with 14 bases left in between. CDR1 is MNHEY and CDR2 is SVGEGT in the germline V gene. CDR3 loop: CASIPWGLSYNEQFF. DNA for the CDR3: TGTGCCAGCATCCCCTGGGGATTGTCCTACAATGAGCAGTTCTTC.

The V gene is TRBV20-1, the J gene TRBJ1-1; 12 bases agree with TRBD1. V was clipped by 6 bases and J by 8 bases; unmatched bases: 7. CDR3 length: 13 amino acids. Germline CDR1 is DFQATT and CDR2 is SNEGSKA (reference sequence). This chain's CDR3 is CSAPGQGAGEAFF. The CDR3 DNA sequence: TGCAGTGCCCCGGGACAGGGGGCGGGGGAAGCTTTCTTT.

This clonotype has more than one count but fewer than ten. This rearrangement joins TRBV5-1 to TRBJ2-7; maybe TRBD1 (5 bases). This CDR3 spans 15 amino acids. V was cut by 4 bases and J by 7 bases, with 21 bases left in between. Germline V gene sequence: CDR1 SGHRS, CDR2 YFSETQ. This chain's CDR3 is CASSPPTAAGREQYF. The CDR3 nucleotides read TGCGCCAGCAGCCCCCCGACAGCCGCAGGTCGGGAGCAGTACTTC. The full variable domain, completed using reference TRBV5-1 and TRBJ2-7, is KAGVTQTPRYLIKTRGQQVTLSCSPISGHRSVSWYQQTPGQGLQFLFEYFSETQRNKGNFPGRFSGRQFSNSRSEMNVSTLELGDSALYLCASSPPTAAGREQYFGPGTRLTVT.

Ten or more counts support this clonotype. The chain has TRBV29-1 and TRBJ2-7; D perhaps matches TRBD2 (6 bases). Trimming took 6 bases from V and 5 from J, leaving 14 bases between them. CDR1 SQVTM and CDR2 ANQGSEA come from the germline V gene. The CDR3 covers 12 residues. The CDR3 loop reads CSVQNPGDEQYF. The CDR3 DNA reads TGCAGCGTCCAAAACCCGGGAGACGAGCAGTACTTC.

This clonotype turned up a few times. The chain couples TRBV4-1 to TRBJ2-5; tentative D call: TRBD2 (6 bases). CDR3 length: 15 amino acids. The germline V gene has CDR1 MGHRA and CDR2 YSYEKL. V was trimmed by 2 bases and J by 2 bases, leaving 12 bases between them. The CDR3: CASSQTLAGQETQYF. CDR3 nucleotide sequence: TGCGCCAGCAGCCAAACACTAGCCGGTCAAGAGACCCAGTACTTC.

The chain recombines TRBV4-1 with TRBJ2-3; D is uncertain. CDR3 length: 13 residues. From germline, CDR1 is MGHRA and CDR2 YSYEKL. V was clipped by 0 bases and J by 7 bases, with 8 bases between them. The CDR3 protein is CASSQEGAYTQYF. CDR3 nucleotides: TGCGCCAGCAGCCAAGAAGGAGCTTATACGCAGTATTTT.

This clonotype turned up a few times. The chain uses TRBV3-1 and TRBJ1-2; D not resolved. The CDR3 covers 15 residues. The ends were cut back, 4 bases at V and 4 bases at J, with 16 bases in the middle. Per the germline V gene, CDR1 is LGHDT and CDR2 is YNNKEL (reference sequence). The CDR3 here is CASSPGPRDAYGYTF. The CDR3 DNA follows: TGTGCCAGCAGCCCAGGACCGAGAGACGCCTATGGCTACACCTTC.

This clonotype appeared a few times. The chain joins TRBV4-1 to TRBJ1-1; a weak D match, TRBD1 (5 bases). The CDR3 sequence is 15 residues long. Germline CDR1 and CDR2: MGHRA and YSYEKL. Trimming shortened V by 0 bases and J by 0 bases, and 8 bases separated the two germline ends. The CDR3 region is CASSQERGVNTEAFF. The CDR3 coding sequence is TGCGCCAGCAGCCAAGAGAGGGGTGTGAACACTGAAGCTTTCTTT.

This clonotype was found a few times. The genes are TRBV6-5 and TRBJ2-1; 7 nucleotides agree with TRBD2. The junction had 8 bases not matched to a gene; V was cut back by 1 base and J by 8 bases. The CDR3 is made up of 15 amino acids. Looked up from germline, CDR1 is MNHEY and CDR2 is SVGAGI. The CDR3 is CASSYFSGGFHEQFF. The DNA for the CDR3 is TGTGCCAGCAGTTACTTTTCGGGAGGTTTTCATGAGCAGTTCTTC.

This clonotype has a handful of counts. This rearrangement joins TRBV10-3 to TRBJ2-3; 12 bases align to TRBD1. Germline V gene sequence: CDR1 ENHRY, CDR2 SYGVKD. CDR3 length: 16 amino acids. Germline trimming cut 4 bases from V and 5 bases from J; bases unmatched to any gene: 7. CDR3 nucleotides: TGTGCCATCAGTGCGGGGACAGGGGGCTCGGGAGATACGCAGTATTTT. Residues: CAISAGTGGSGDTQYF.

This clonotype was observed many times. The genes are TRBV11-1 and TRBJ2-1; 8 positions agree with TRBD1. Germline assignment: CDR1 SGHAT and CDR2 FQDESV (reference sequence). The ends lost 3 bases at V and 3 bases at J; junction bases unmatched: 4. The CDR3 length is 15 residues. The CDR3 DNA follows: TGTGCCAGCAGCTTCGGACAGGGACTCTACAATGAGCAGTTCTTC. Protein: CASSFGQGLYNEQFF. The whole variable domain, filled in from reference TRBV11-1 and TRBJ2-1, reads EAEVAQSPRYKITEKSQAVAFWCDPISGHATLYWYRQILGQGPELLVQFQDESVVDDSQLPKDRFSAERLKGVDSTLKIQPAELGDSAMYLCASSFGQGLYNEQFFGPGTRLTVL.

The CDR3 sequence: CASSYRGRPGQPQHF. CDR3 nucleotide sequence: TGTGCCAGCAGTTACAGGGGGCGGCCGGGTCAGCCCCAGCATTTT. The chain employs TRBV6-5 and TRBJ1-5; 7 bases fit TRBD1. With 2 bases clipped from V and 6 bases from J, the junction kept 7 bases outside the gene matches. This CDR3 spans 15 amino acids. Germline V gives CDR1 MNHEY, CDR2 SVGAGI.

The rearrangement uses TRBV3-1 and TRBJ2-1, with TRBD2 identical over 9 bases. Looked up from germline, CDR1 is LGHDT and CDR2 is YNNKEL (reference sequence). This CDR3 comprises 11 residues. CDR3 sequence reads: CAAGGINEQFF. The CDR3 nucleotides are TGTGCTGCGGGGGGGATCAATGAGCAGTTCTTC.

The rearrangement joins TRBV15 to TRBJ2-1; the D gene could be TRBD1 or TRBD2 (5 bases each). Germline lookup yields CDR1 LNHNV and CDR2 YYDKDF (reference sequence). V gave up 4 bases and J gave up 6 bases, with 10 bases separating them. This CDR3 is 13 amino acids long. The CDR3 region has the DNA TGTGCCACCAGCATGGGGGTCTTCAATGAGCAGTTCTTC. Translating gives CATSMGVFNEQFF.

The sample holds a few counts of this clonotype. The V call is TRBV11-1, the J call TRBJ2-3; 10 bases match TRBD2. Unmatched junction bases numbered 8, after V lost 5 bases and J lost 3 bases. Germline assignment: CDR1 SGHAT and CDR2 FQDESV (reference sequence). This CDR3 is 16 amino acids long. In DNA, the CDR3 is TGTGCCAGCAGCCAAGAGCGGGAGGGCCGTACAGATACGCAGTATTTT. Encoded protein: CASSQEREGRTDTQYF.

To note about this clonotype: Compared with germline, one end of the junction differs, possibly owing to a read error. The rearrangement uses TRBV20-1 and TRBJ2-1; 7 bases match TRBD2. The CDR3 contains 14 residues. Germline values: CDR1 DFQATT, CDR2 SNEGSKA (reference sequence). In nucleotides, the CDR3 is TGCATTGCTAGTGTGGGGGGGGACTTCCGAAGGCAGTTCTTC. Protein: CIASVGGDFRRQFF.

This clonotype was observed a few times. The chain joins TRBV7-2 to TRBJ2-7; the D call may be TRBD1 or TRBD2 (6 bases each). With 2 bases removed from V and 3 bases from J, the gap between germline ends came to 14 bases. The CDR3 has 15 amino acids. CDR1 is SGHTA and CDR2 is FQGNSA in the germline V gene. CDR3 nucleotides: TGTGCCAGCAGCTTAATGAGGGGGGATTTCTACGAGCAGTACTTC. This encodes CASSLMRGDFYEQYF.

The chain employs TRBV12-3 or TRBV12-4 and TRBJ1-1; D uncertain. The CDR3 contains 11 residues. Trimming cost V 8 bases and J 7 bases, with 11 bases left between them. CDR3 sequence reads: CASGFSLEAFF. The CDR3 nucleotides are TGTGCCAGCGGGTTCTCACTTGAAGCTTTCTTT.

This sequence joins TRBV28 and TRBJ2-3; D uncertain. The length of the CDR3 is 13 residues. Per germline, CDR1 MDHEN and CDR2 SYDVKM. The V end lost 6 bases, the J end lost 5 bases, and 12 bases lay between the germline ends. CDR3 protein: CASRPALRDTQYF. CDR3 bases: TGTGCCAGCAGACCAGCATTGAGAGATACGCAGTATTTT.

The V call is TRBV20-1, the J call TRBJ1-4; D unresolved. This CDR3 spans 13 amino acids. Looked up from germline, CDR1 is DFQATT and CDR2 is SNEGSKA (reference sequence). Between the trimmed V and J ends, which lost 5 bases and 5 bases, there was a span of 12 bases. In nucleotides, the CDR3 is TGCAGTGCTCACCAATATCGCAATGAAAAACTGTTTTTT. Its translation is CSAHQYRNEKLFF.

This clonotype was picked up a small number of times. This chain joins TRBV24-1 and TRBJ2-7, with no clear D. The ends were cut back, 1 base at V and 2 bases at J, with 8 bases in the middle. CDR3 length equals 14 residues. CDR1 is KGHDR and CDR2 is SFDVKD in the germline V gene. The CDR3 nucleotides read TGTGCCACCAGTGATTTAGCCAGTCCCTACGAGCAGTACTTC. This codes for CATSDLASPYEQYF.

The gene calls are TRBV9 and TRBJ2-2; D is tentatively TRBD1 or TRBD2 (5 bases each). The germline V gene encodes CDR1 SGDLS and CDR2 YYNGEE. Trimming removed 4 bases at V and 5 bases at J, with 18 bases between. The CDR3 consists of 16 residues. The CDR3 loop is CASSIPGTLGTGELFF. DNA of the CDR3: TGTGCCAGCAGCATTCCGGGGACCCTCGGGACCGGGGAGCTGTTTTTT.

The V and J genes are TRBV28 and TRBJ2-5; weak D call: TRBD1 (6 bases). This CDR3 is 14 amino acids long. Per germline, CDR1 MDHEN and CDR2 SYDVKM. Between the trimmed V and J ends, which lost 4 bases and 2 bases, there was a span of 11 bases. The DNA of the CDR3 is TGTGCCAGCAGTTCGAACAGGGCGCAAGAGACCCAGTACTTC. It encodes CASSSNRAQETQYF.

The table lists this clonotype with a few counts. The V and J genes are TRBV4-3 and TRBJ1-2; 10 bases line up with TRBD1. This CDR3 contains 16 residues. Germline V gene lookup returns CDR1 LGHNA and CDR2 YSLEER. With 1 base clipped from V and 8 bases from J, the junction kept 10 bases outside the gene matches. CDR3 protein: CASSQVRTGGLSGYTF. DNA for the CDR3: TGCGCCAGCAGCCAAGTCAGGACAGGGGGATTGTCGGGCTACACCTTC.

Only one count was recorded for this clonotype. A read error may produce the germline difference seen at one junction end. This chain uses TRBV9 with TRBJ2-1; TRBD2 aligns across 8 bases. CDR1 SGDLS and CDR2 YYNGEE come from the germline V gene. The CDR3 has 15 amino acids. The CDR3 loop is CASSALSGVYTEQFF. The CDR3, as DNA: TGTGCCAGCAGCGCCCTTAGCGGGGTTTACACTGAGCAGTTCTTC.

This clonotype was counted a few times. The chain combines TRBV10-3 with TRBJ2-3, with D uncertain. CDR1 and CDR2 (germline): ENHRY, SYGVKD. The CDR3 runs to 13 residues. With 4 bases removed from V and 5 bases from J, the gap between germline ends came to 10 bases. CDR3 in amino acids: CAISAQDGDTQYF. The CDR3 DNA reads TGTGCCATCAGTGCTCAGGACGGAGATACGCAGTATTTT.